A single T cell receptor beta chain is shown here with its context. The specificity of this receptor is unknown. The sample holds no much larger clone one base away, and base qualities are not on file. The data originate from a study of OX40 agonist ivuxolimab in advanced cancers. For the wider study: Ivuxolimab was a fully human IgG2 agonistic monoclonal antibody targeting the costimulatory receptor OX40 (CD134). Intravenous ivuxolimab was administered to patients every 2 weeks at six dose levels: 0.01, 0.1, 0.3, 1.5, 3 and 10 mg/kg. Of the 50 or so patients in dose escalation, around 19 had hepatocellular carcinoma, about 15 had melanoma, 9 had renal cell carcinoma and 9 had head and neck cancer. The dose-escalation cohort was roughly 83% male with a mean age of approximately 59 years, ranging from roughly 23 to 80. Patients were allowed to have had prior anti-PD-1, anti-PD-L1 or anti-CTLA-4 therapy, and around 40% of the dose-escalation patients had previously received checkpoint inhibitors. Partial responses occurred in three dose-escalation patients, of whom one had hepatocellular carcinoma and two had cutaneous melanoma. The purpose of peripheral TCRbeta sequencing was to test whether ivuxolimab changed TCR sequence diversity and led to clonal T-cell expansion. The paper covers the monotherapy dose-escalation part of the phase I ivuxolimab trial, which included N = 52 patients.

Genomic DNA was isolated from the sorted cells so that the TCRbeta CDR3 region could be sequenced. The immunoSEQ Assay was used for sequencing of TCRbeta CDR3 regions. This immuneACCESS table, as held by TCRdb, lists in-frame sequences with V and J called but not all clones. Of the missing ones, under half trace to an unresolved V gene in checked studies; the others have no known cause. The sample yields over 100,000 clones; around 87% were counted once. The ten largest make up 0.55% of the sample. Results the study describes overall, beyond this receptor: Partial responders in the 0.1-3.0 mg/kg groups had among the lowest normalized peripheral clonal expansion, especially among CD8+ T cells. Antigen specificity was not determined for the clonally expanded peripheral T cells. At doses of 0.1 to 3.0 mg/kg, clonal expansion of both CD4+ and CD8+ T cells in blood was seen between baseline and week 6. Low levels of normalized T-cell clonal expansion were also seen in some patients who did not respond. On average, CD8+ T cells showed more expanded clones than CD4+ T cells after ivuxolimab.

The trial excluded patients who had a history of autoimmune disease or who were on systemic immunosuppression. In every dose cohort, peripheral blood was drawn for TCR sequencing at baseline, cycle 4 day 1, and cycle 7 day 1. Samples came from an open-label, multicenter, first-in-human phase I dose-escalation trial of ivuxolimab. Adults with locally advanced or metastatic melanoma, renal cell, hepatocellular, or head and neck squamous cell carcinoma were enrolled in the trial. Before TCR sequencing, CD4+ and CD8+ T cells were separately sorted from peripheral blood. This clonotype was sampled from an adult with an advanced solid tumor such as melanoma, head and neck, liver or kidney cancer. The material was CD4+ or CD8+ T cells sorted from blood, obtained in a trial of the OX40 agonist ivuxolimab.

CDR3 region: CASSFGTGRDSGNTIYF. The bases read TGTGCCAGCAGCTTTGGGACAGGGAGGGACTCTGGAAACACCATATATTTT. The sequence is built from TRBV7-9 and TRBJ1-3; 9 bases in between match TRBD1. CDR1 and CDR2 were assigned from the germline V gene (reference sequence) as SEHNR and FQNEAQ. The CDR3 covers 17 residues, taking in both the cysteine and the phenylalanine. The only DNA kept is the CDR3, 51 bases in frame from the first base. Trimming takes 3 bases off V and 0 bases off J; junction bases not matched to a gene: 6.